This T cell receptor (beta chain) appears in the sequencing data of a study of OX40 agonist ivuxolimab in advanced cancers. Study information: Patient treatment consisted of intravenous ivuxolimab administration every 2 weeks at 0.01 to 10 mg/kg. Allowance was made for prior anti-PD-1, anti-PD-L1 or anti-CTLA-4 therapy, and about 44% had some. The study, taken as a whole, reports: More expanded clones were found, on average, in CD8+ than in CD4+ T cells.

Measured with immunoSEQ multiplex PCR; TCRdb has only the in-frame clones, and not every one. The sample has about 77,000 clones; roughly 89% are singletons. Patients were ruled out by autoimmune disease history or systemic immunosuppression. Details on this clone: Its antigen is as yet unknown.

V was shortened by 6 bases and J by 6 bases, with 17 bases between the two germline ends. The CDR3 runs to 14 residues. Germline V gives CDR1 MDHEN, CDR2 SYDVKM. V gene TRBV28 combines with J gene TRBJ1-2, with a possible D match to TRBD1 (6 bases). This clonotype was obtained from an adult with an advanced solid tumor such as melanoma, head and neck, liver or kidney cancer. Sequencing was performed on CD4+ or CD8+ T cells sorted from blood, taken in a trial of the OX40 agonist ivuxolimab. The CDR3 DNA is TGTGCCAGCAGCCTCGGTTACAGGGTAAATGGCTACACCTTC. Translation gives CASSLGYRVNGYTF.